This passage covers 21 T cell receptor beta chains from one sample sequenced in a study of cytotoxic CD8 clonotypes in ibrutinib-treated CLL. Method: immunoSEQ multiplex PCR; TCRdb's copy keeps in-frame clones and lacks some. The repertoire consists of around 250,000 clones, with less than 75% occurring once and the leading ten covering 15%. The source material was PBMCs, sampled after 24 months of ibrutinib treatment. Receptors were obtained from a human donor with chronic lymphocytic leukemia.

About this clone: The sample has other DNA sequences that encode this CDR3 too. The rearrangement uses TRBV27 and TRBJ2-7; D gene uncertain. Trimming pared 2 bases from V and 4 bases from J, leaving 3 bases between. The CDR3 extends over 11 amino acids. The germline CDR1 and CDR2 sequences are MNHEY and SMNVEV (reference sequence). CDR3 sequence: CASSLGYEQYF. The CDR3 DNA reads TGTGCCAGCAGTTTAGGGTACGAGCAGTACTTC.

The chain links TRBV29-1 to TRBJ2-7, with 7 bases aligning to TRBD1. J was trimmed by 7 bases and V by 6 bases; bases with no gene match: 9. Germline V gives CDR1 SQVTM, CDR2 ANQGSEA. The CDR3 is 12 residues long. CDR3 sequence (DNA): TGCAGCGTCGGACAGGACTCGTGGGAGCAGTACTTC. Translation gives CSVGQDSWEQYF.

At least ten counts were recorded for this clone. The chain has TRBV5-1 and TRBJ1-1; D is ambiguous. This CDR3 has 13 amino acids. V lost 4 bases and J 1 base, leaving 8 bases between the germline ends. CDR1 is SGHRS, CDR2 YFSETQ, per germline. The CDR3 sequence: CASSTGANTEAFF. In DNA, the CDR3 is TGCGCCAGCAGCACGGGAGCGAACACTGAAGCTTTCTTT.

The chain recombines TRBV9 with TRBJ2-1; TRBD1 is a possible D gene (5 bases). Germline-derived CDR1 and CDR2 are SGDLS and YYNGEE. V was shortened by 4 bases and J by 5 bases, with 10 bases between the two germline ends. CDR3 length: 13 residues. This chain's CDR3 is CASSSGLNNEQFF. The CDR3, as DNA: TGTGCCAGCAGCTCAGGGCTTAACAATGAGCAGTTCTTC.

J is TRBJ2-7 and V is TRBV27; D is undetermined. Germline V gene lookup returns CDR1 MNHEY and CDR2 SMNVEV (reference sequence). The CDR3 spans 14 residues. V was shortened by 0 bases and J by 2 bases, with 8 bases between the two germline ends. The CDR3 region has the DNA TGTGCCAGCAGTTTATCAGGCAGTACCTACGAGCAGTACTTC. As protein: CASSLSGSTYEQYF.

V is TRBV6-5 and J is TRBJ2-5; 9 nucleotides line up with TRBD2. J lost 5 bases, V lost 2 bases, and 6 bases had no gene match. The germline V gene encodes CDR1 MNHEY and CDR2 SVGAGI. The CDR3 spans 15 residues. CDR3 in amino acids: CASSYIAGDQETQYF. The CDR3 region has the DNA TGTGCCAGCAGTTACATAGCGGGAGATCAGGAGACCCAGTACTTC.

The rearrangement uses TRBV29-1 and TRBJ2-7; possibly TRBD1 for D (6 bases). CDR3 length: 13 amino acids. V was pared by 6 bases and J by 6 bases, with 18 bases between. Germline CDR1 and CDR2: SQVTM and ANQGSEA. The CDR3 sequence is CSVVQGSLSEQYF. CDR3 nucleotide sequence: TGCAGCGTCGTCCAGGGGAGTCTAAGCGAGCAGTACTTC.

The CDR3 reads CASSLEREREQYF. The CDR3 DNA sequence: TGTGCCAGCAGCTTAGAGCGGGAGCGGGAGCAGTACTTC. The V and J genes are TRBV7-9 and TRBJ2-4, with 8 bases lining up with TRBD2. The CDR3 is made up of 13 amino acids. In germline, CDR1 is SEHNR, CDR2 FQNEAQ (reference sequence). Trimming took 1 base from V and 13 from J; bases not matched to a gene: 6.

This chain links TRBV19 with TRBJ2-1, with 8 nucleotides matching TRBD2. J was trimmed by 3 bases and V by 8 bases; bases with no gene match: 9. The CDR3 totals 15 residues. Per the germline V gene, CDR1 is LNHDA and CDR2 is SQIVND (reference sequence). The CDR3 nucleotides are TGTGCCAGTGGCGAGGTGGCGGGAGGCTACAATGAGCAGTTCTTC. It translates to CASGEVAGGYNEQFF.

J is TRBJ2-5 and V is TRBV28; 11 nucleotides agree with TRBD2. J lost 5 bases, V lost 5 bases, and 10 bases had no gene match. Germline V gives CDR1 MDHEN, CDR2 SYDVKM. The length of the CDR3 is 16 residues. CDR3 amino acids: CASSLHWTSGLETQYF. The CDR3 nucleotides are TGTGCCAGCAGTCTCCATTGGACTAGCGGGTTGGAGACCCAGTACTTC.

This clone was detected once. The DNA for the CDR3 is TGTGCCAGCAGCCGTGAACTGGGCTACGAGCAGTACTTC. Translation gives CASSRELGYEQYF. This sequence joins TRBV9 and TRBJ2-7; D is unresolved. V lost 4 bases to trimming and J lost 3 bases, with 11 bases between them. Germline loops: CDR1 SGDLS, CDR2 YYNGEE. The CDR3 consists of 13 residues.

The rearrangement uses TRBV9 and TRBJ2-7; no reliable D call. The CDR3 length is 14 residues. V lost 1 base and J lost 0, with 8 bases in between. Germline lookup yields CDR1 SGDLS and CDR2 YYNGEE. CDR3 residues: CASSVMESSYEQYF. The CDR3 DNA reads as TGTGCCAGCAGCGTAATGGAGAGCTCCTACGAGCAGTACTTC.

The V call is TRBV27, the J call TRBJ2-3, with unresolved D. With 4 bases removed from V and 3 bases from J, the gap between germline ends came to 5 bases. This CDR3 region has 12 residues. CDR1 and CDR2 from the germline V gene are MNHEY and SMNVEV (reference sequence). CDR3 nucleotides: TGTGCCAGCAGTTCTTTTACAGATACGCAGTATTTT. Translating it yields CASSSFTDTQYF.

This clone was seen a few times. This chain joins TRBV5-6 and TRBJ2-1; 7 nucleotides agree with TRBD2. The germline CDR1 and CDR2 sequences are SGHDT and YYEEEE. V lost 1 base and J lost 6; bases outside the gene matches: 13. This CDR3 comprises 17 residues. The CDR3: CASSLTGGGYLRNEQFF. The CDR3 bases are TGTGCCAGCAGCTTGACGGGAGGAGGCTATCTACGCAATGAGCAGTTCTTC.

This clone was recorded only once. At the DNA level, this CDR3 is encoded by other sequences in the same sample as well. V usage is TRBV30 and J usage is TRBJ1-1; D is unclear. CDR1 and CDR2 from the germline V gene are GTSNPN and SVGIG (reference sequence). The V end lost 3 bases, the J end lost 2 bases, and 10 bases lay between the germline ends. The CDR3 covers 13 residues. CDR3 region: CAWSPRGNTEAFF. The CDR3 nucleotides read TGTGCCTGGAGCCCTCGGGGAAACACTGAAGCTTTCTTT.

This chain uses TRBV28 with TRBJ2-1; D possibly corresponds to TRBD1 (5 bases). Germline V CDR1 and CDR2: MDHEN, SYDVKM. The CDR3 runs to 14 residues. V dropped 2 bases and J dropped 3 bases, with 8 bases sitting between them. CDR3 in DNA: TGTGCCAGCAGTTTACACAGGATCTACAATGAGCAGTTCTTC. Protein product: CASSLHRIYNEQFF.

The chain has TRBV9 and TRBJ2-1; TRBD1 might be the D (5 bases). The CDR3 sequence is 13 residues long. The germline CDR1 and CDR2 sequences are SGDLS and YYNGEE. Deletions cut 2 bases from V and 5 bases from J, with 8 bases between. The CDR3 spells CASSVTGDNEQFF. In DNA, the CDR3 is TGTGCCAGCAGCGTTACAGGAGACAATGAGCAGTTCTTC.

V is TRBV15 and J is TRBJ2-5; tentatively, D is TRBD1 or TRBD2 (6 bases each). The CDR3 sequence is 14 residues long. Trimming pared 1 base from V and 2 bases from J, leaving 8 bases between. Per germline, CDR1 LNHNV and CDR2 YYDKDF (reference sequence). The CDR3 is CATSRGGTQETQYF. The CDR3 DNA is TGTGCCACCAGCAGAGGCGGGACACAAGAGACCCAGTACTTC.

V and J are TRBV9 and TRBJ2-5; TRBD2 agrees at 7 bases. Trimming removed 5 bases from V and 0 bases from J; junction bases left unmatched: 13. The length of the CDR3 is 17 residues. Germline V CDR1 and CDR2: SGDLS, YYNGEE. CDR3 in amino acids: CASSVLGFSGYQETQYF. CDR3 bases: TGTGCCAGCAGTGTCTTAGGTTTTAGCGGGTACCAAGAGACCCAGTACTTC.

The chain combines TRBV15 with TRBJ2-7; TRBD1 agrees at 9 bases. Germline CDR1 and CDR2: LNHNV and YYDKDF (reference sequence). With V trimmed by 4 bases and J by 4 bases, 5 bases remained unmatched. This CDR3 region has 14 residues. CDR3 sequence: CATSIGQGQYEQYF. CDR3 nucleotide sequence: TGTGCCACCAGCATTGGACAGGGGCAGTACGAGCAGTACTTC.

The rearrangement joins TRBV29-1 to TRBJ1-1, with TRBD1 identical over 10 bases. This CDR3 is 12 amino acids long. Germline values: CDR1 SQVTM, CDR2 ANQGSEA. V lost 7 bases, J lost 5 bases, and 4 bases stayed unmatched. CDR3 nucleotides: TGCAGCGCCGGGACAGGGGTAACTGAAGCTTTCTTT. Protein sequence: CSAGTGVTEAFF.